One T cell receptor beta chain is described in this entry. The data belong to a study of shared clonotypes between healthy human individuals. Researchers ran the assay at a deep level. The input for sorted-subset replicate PCRs was around 210 ng DNA, tens of thousands of T cell genomes. The method was immunoSEQ multiplex PCR; TCRdb's version includes in-frame clones alone and lacks a portion of them. Of roughly 1.4 million clones in the sample, 98% were seen once. CDR3 length equals 19 residues. The germline V gene encodes CDR1 SEHNR and CDR2 FQNEAQ (reference sequence). The V and J ends lost 4 bases and 2 bases, in that order; junction bases with no gene match: 16.

Material for sequencing was naive CD4+ T cells sorted from blood. Sample subset: CD45RA+ positively selected. The TCR comes from a man aged 25-40 years in good health. The chain carries TRBV7-9 and TRBJ1-5, with TRBD1 matching over 8 bases. CDR3 DNA: TGTGCCAGCAGCTATAGCGGGACAGGTCCCGAGAGTGGCAATCAGCCCCAGCATTTT. It is translated as CASSYSGTGPESGNQPQHF.